Below are 7 T cell receptor beta chains sequenced from a single sample in a study of shared clonotypes between healthy human individuals. Measured with immunoSEQ multiplex PCR; TCRdb has only the in-frame clones, and not every one. The data contain about 680,000 clones, roughly 73% of them singletons. Specimen: memory CD4+ T cells sorted from blood. Stated subset: CD45RA-negative fraction. Receptors originate from a woman aged 25 to 39 in good health.

Here the CDR3 DNA reads TGTGCCAGCAGTCTCCGGCCCCAAGGGGCGGGAACCGGGGAGCTGTTTTTT. Its protein product is CASSLRPQGAGTGELFF. The chain has TRBV27 and TRBJ2-2; tentatively, D is TRBD2 (6 bases). Trimming removed 5 bases from V and 5 bases from J, with 21 bases in between. The CDR3 is 17 amino acids. Per germline, CDR1 MNHEY and CDR2 SMNVEV (reference sequence).

The genes are TRBV27 and TRBJ1-5; TRBD1 aligns across 7 bases. The germline CDR1 and CDR2 sequences are MNHEY and SMNVEV (reference sequence). This CDR3 comprises 14 residues. Germline trimming cut 8 bases from V and 0 bases from J; bases unmatched to any gene: 4. This CDR3 reads CASSDRLSNQPQHF. CDR3 DNA: TGTGCCAGCTCGGACAGGCTTAGCAATCAGCCCCAGCATTTT.

This clone has ten or more counts. V is TRBV6-5 and J is TRBJ1-2; TRBD1 aligns across 7 bases. CDR1 is MNHEY and CDR2 is SVGAGI in the germline V gene. V trimming: 5 bases; J trimming: 0 bases; junction bases outside the gene matches: 6. The CDR3 covers 15 residues. CDR3 nucleotide sequence: TGTGCCAGCAGTCGGACGGGACAGACTAACTATGGCTACACCTTC. This encodes CASSRTGQTNYGYTF.

The chain has TRBV29-1 and TRBJ1-1; D unclear. V was pared by 1 base and J by 1 base, with 10 bases between. The CDR3 contains 14 residues. CDR1 is SQVTM and CDR2 is ANQGSEA in the germline V gene. The CDR3 sequence is CSVEVRGSNTEAFF. For the CDR3, the DNA is TGCAGCGTTGAAGTTCGCGGCTCGAACACTGAAGCTTTCTTT.

Details on this clone: A much larger clone differs from this one at a single base, so this may be a read error. This CDR3 is also generated by other DNA sequences in the sample. The chain has TRBV5-1 and TRBJ2-3; D uncertain. The CDR3 length is 14 residues. V lost 0 bases and J 0 bases, leaving 5 bases between the germline ends. Germline CDR1 reads SGHRS; CDR2 reads YFSETQ. CDR3 in amino acids: CASSLGQSTDTQYF. The CDR3, as DNA: TGCGCCAGCAGCTTGGGGCAGAGCACAGATACGCAGTATTTT.

CDR3 in amino acids: CASSQQKSTSGFYYEQYF. The CDR3 DNA sequence: TGCGCCAGCAGCCAACAAAAGTCCACTAGCGGTTTTTACTACGAGCAGTACTTC. The V and J genes are TRBV4-1 and TRBJ2-7; 8 positions agree with TRBD2. Germline V lookup: CDR1 MGHRA, CDR2 YSYEKL. The CDR3 contains 18 residues. With V trimmed by 2 bases and J by 3 bases, 15 bases remained unmatched.

The chain has TRBV19 and TRBJ1-1; no reliable D call. The V and J ends lost 4 bases and 6 bases respectively, with 15 bases between them. CDR1 is LNHDA and CDR2 is SQIVND in the germline V gene (reference sequence). The CDR3 is 14 amino acids. The CDR3 DNA is TGTGCCAGTAGTACCCAGGTCGATTTCTCTGAAGCTTTCTTT. Encoded protein: CASSTQVDFSEAFF.